Listed below are T cell receptor beta chains from one sample, sequenced in a study of T cell changes during pregnancy in multiple sclerosis. The table came from immunoSEQ multiplex PCR; TCRdb's copy has only in-frame clones and leaves some out. The sample yields 40,000 to 55,000 clones, approximately 90% seen once. The input for sequencing was CD8+ T cells from peripheral blood mononuclear cells, taken in the second trimester of pregnancy. The receptors come from a female donor with multiple sclerosis, enrolled in a pregnancy study. The CDR3 runs from the conserved cysteine through the conserved F or W. The D gene is left open where the match is weak. Only some rows state a clone size, as once, few, many or a class for expanded clones.

V	J	D	size	CDR3	DNA
TRBV6-1	TRBJ1-4	-	-	CASNPLTGEGEKLFF	TGTGCCAGCAATCCCTTGACAGGCGAGGGGGAAAAACTGTTTTTT
TRBV19	TRBJ1-1	TRBD1	-	CASSTRGQPEAFF	TGTGCCAGTAGTACCCGGGGACAGCCTGAAGCTTTCTTT
TRBV9	TRBJ2-7	-	once	CASSVVGGSYEQYF	TGTGCCAGCAGCGTGGTAGGGGGCTCCTACGAGCAGTACTTC
TRBV5-4	TRBJ2-5	-	-	CASSPMGGETQYF	TGTGCCAGCAGCCCAATGGGGGGAGAGACCCAGTACTTC
TRBV6-8	TRBJ2-7	TRBD1	-	CASRQGAYEQYF	TGTGCCAGCAGGCAGGGGGCCTACGAGCAGTACTTC
TRBV7-6	TRBJ1-5	-	-	CASSLERGGAAQPQHF	TGTGCCAGCAGCTTAGAGAGAGGAGGGGCCGCTCAGCCCCAGCATTTT
TRBV5-6	TRBJ1-5	TRBD1	-	CASSQGGQPQHF	TGTGCCAGCAGCCAGGGGGGACAGCCCCAGCATTTT
TRBV29-1	TRBJ2-1	-	-	CSAPLSTGWAYNEQFF	TGCAGCGCCCCGTTATCCACAGGGTGGGCCTACAATGAGCAGTTCTTC
TRBV9	TRBJ1-1	TRBD1	-	CASSVAKGGGRGTEAFF	TGTGCCAGCAGCGTAGCTAAAGGAGGGGGCCGGGGCACTGAAGCTTTCTTT
TRBV7-9	TRBJ2-3	TRBD2	-	CASDPRPGGTDTQYF	TGTGCCAGCGACCCTCGACCGGGGGGGACAGATACGCAGTATTTT
TRBV7-9	TRBJ1-1	-	few	CASSLGPAEAFF	TGTGCCAGCAGCTTAGGCCCAGCTGAAGCTTTCTTT
TRBV5-1	TRBJ1-1	-	-	CASSLGTLTGTMNTEAFF	TGCGCCAGCAGCTTGGGGACCCTAACAGGGACCATGAACACTGAAGCTTTCTTT
TRBV27	TRBJ2-7	TRBD2	-	CASSLLSGGAKKEQYF	TGTGCCAGCAGTTTATTATCCGGGGGGGCAAAAAAAGAGCAGTACTTC
TRBV10-2	TRBJ1-2	-	medium-sized	CASSEGLNLLGYTF	TGCGCCAGCAGTGAGGGGCTGAACTTGCTCGGCTACACCTTC
TRBV7-2	TRBJ2-3	TRBD2	-	CASSLGWDYTDTQYF	TGTGCCAGCAGCTTAGGATGGGACTACACAGATACGCAGTATTTT
TRBV25-1	TRBJ2-5	-	-	CASSGQADPEQYF	TGTGCCAGCAGTGGACAGGCCGACCCGGAGCAGTACTTC
TRBV4-3	TRBJ2-3	TRBD2	-	CASSQDRSGGSDTQYF	TGCGCCAGCAGCCAAGATCGCAGCGGGGGTTCAGATACGCAGTATTTT
TRBV5-6	TRBJ1-5	-	-	CASSLRWSGQPQHF	TGTGCCAGCAGCTTGAGGTGGTCGGGACAGCCCCAGCATTTT
TRBV7-7	TRBJ2-5	TRBD1	-	CASSVGQGARETQYF	TGTGCCAGCAGCGTGGGACAGGGGGCGCGGGAGACCCAGTACTTC
TRBV4-3	TRBJ1-6	TRBD1	-	CASSQDFSTGGSPLHF	TGCGCCAGCAGCCAAGATTTCTCAACAGGGGGTTCACCCCTCCACTTT
TRBV6-1	TRBJ2-5	TRBD2	-	CASSAAGGGQETQYF	TGTGCCAGCAGTGCGGCTGGGGGGGGCCAAGAGACCCAGTACTTC
TRBV27	TRBJ2-3	-	once	CASSSLSDTQYF	TGTGCCAGCAGTTCCCTTTCAGATACGCAGTATTTT